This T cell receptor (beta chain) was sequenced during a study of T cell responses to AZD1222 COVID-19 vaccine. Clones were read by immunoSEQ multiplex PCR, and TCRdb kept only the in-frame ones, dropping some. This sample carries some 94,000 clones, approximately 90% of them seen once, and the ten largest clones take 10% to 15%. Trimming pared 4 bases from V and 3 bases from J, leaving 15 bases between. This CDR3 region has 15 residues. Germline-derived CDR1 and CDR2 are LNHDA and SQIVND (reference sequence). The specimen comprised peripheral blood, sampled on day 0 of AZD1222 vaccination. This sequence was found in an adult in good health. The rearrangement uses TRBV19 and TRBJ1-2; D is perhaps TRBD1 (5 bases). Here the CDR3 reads CASSTPSGGYYGYTF. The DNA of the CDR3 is TGTGCCAGTAGTACCCCCTCGGGGGGATACTATGGCTACACCTTC.